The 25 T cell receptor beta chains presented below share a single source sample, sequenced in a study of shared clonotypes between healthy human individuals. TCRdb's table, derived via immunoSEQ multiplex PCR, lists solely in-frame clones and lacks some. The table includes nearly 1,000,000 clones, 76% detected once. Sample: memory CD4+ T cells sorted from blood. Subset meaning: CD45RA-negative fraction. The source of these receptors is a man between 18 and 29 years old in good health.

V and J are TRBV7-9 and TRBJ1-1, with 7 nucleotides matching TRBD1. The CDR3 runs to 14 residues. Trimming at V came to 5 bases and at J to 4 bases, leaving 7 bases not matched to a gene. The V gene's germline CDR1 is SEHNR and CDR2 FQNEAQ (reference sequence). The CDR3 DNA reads TGTGCCAGCAGCCGCGGGACAGATTTCACTGAAGCTTTCTTT. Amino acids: CASSRGTDFTEAFF.

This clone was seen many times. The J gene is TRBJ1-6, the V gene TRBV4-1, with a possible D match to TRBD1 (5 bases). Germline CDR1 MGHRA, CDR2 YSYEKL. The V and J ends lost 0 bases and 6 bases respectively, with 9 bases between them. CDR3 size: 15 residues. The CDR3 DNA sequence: TGCGCCAGCAGCCAAGAGGGGCTCCTTAATTCACCCCTCCACTTT. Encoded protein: CASSQEGLLNSPLHF.

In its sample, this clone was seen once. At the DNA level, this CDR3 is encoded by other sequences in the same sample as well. The CDR3 loop is CASSPGLENQPQHF. The CDR3 coding sequence is TGTGCCAGCAGCCCAGGACTTGAGAATCAGCCCCAGCATTTT. J is TRBJ1-5 and V is TRBV11-2, with D hard to call. Per the germline V gene, CDR1 is SGHAT and CDR2 is FQNNGV. The CDR3 totals 14 residues. The ends were cut back, 5 bases at V and 4 bases at J, with 12 bases in the middle.

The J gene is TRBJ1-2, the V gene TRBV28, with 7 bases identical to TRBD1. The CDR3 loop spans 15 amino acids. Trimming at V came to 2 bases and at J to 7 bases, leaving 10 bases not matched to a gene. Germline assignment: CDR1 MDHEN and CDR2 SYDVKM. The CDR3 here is CASSLRQGGKSGYTF. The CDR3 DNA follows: TGTGCCAGCAGTTTAAGGCAGGGGGGTAAGAGTGGCTACACCTTC.

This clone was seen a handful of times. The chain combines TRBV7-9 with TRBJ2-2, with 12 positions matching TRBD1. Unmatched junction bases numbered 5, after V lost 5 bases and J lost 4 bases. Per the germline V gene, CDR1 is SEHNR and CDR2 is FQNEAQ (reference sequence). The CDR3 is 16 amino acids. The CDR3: CASSPGDRGRTGELFF. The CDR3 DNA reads TGTGCCAGCAGCCCGGGGGACAGGGGGCGCACCGGGGAGCTGTTTTTT.

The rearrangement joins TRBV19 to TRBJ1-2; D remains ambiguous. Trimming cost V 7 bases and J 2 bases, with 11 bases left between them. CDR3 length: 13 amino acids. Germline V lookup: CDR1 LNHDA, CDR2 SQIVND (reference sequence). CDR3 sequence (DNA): TGTGCCAGTACCCGGGATTGGAACTATGGCTACACCTTC. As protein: CASTRDWNYGYTF.

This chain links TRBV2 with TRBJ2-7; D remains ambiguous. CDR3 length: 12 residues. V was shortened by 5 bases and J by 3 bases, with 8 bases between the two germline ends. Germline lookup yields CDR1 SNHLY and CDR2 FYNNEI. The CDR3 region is CASSRSYYEQYF. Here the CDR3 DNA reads TGTGCCAGCAGTAGGAGCTACTACGAGCAGTACTTC.

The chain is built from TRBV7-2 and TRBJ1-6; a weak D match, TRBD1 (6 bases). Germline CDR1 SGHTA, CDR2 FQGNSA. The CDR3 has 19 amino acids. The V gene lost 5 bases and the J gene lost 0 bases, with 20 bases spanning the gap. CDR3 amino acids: CASSRPTDRQSSYNSPLHF. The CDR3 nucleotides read TGTGCCAGCAGCCGTCCTACAGACAGGCAGAGCTCCTATAATTCACCCCTCCACTTT.

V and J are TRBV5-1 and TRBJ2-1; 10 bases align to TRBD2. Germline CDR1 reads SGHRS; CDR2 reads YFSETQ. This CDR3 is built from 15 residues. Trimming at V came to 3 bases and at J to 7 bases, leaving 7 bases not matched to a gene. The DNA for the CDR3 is TGCGCCAGCAGCTCCGGACTAGCGGTCAAGAATGAGCAGTTCTTC. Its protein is CASSSGLAVKNEQFF.

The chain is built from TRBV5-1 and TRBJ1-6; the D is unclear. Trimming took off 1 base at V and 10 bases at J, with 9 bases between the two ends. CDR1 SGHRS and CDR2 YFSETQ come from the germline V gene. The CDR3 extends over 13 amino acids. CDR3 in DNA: TGCGCCAGCAGCTTGACCTCGGAGTCACCCCTCCACTTT. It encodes CASSLTSESPLHF. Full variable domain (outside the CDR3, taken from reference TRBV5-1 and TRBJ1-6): KAGVTQTPRYLIKTRGQQVTLSCSPISGHRSVSWYQQTPGQGLQFLFEYFSETQRNKGNFPGRFSGRQFSNSRSEMNVSTLELGDSALYLCASSLTSESPLHFGNGTRLTVT.

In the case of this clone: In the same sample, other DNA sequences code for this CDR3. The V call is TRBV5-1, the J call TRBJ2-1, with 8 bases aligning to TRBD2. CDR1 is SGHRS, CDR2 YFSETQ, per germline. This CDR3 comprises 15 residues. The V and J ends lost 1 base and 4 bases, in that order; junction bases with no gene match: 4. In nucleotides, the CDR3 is TGCGCCAGCAGCTTGCTAGCGGGCGTATACAATGAGCAGTTCTTC. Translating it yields CASSLLAGVYNEQFF.

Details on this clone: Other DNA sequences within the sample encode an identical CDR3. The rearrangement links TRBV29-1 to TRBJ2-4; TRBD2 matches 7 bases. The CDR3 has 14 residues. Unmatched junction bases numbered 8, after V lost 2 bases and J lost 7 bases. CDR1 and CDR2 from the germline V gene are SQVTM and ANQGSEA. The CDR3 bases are TGCAGCGTTGAACCAGCGGGAACGAAGAACATTCAGTACTTC. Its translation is CSVEPAGTKNIQYF. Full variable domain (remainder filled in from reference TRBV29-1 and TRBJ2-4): SAVISQKPSRDICQRGTSLTIQCQVDSQVTMMFWYRQQPGQSLTLIATANQGSEATYESGFVIDKFPISRPNLTFSTLTVSNMSPEDSSIYLCSVEPAGTKNIQYFGAGTRLSVL.

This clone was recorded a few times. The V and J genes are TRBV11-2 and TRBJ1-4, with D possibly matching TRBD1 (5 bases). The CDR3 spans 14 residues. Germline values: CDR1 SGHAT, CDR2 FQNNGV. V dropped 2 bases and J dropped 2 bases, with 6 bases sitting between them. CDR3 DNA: TGTGCCAGCAGCTTACAGGGCACTAATGAAAAACTGTTTTTT. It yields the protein CASSLQGTNEKLFF.

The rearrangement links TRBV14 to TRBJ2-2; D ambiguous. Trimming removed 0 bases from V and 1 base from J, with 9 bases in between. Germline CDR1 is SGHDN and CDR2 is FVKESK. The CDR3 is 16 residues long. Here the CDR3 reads CASSQERLENTGELFF. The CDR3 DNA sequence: TGTGCCAGCAGCCAAGAGCGTCTGGAGAACACCGGGGAGCTGTTTTTT.

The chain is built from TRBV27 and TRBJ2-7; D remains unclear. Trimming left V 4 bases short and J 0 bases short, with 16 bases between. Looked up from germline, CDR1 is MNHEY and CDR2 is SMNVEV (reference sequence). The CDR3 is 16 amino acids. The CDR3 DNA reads TGTGCCAGCAGTTCGGTTGGCGGACCCAACTCCTACGAGCAGTACTTC. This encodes CASSSVGGPNSYEQYF.

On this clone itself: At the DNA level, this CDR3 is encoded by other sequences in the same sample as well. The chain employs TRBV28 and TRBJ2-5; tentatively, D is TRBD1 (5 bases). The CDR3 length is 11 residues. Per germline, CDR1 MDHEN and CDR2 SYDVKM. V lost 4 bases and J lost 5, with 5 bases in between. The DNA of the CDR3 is TGTGCCAGCAGTTCAGGGGAGACCCAGTACTTC. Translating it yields CASSSGETQYF.

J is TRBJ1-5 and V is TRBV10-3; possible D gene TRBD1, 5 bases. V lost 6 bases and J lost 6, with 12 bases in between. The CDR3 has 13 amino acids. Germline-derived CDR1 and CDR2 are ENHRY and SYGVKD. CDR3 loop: CAISGAGSQPQHF. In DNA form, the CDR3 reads TGTGCCATCAGCGGGGCCGGGAGTCAGCCCCAGCATTTT.

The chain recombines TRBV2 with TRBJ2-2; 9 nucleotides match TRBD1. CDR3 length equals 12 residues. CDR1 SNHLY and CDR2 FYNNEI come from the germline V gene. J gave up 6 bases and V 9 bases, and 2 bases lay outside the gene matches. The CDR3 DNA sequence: TGTGCCAGGGGACAGGGTCCCGGGGAGCTGTTTTTT. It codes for CARGQGPGELFF.

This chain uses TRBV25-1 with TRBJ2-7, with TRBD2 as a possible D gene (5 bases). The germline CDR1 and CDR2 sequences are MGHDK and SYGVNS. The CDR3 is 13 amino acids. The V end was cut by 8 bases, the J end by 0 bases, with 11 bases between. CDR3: CASGTRDSYEQYF. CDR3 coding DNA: TGTGCCAGCGGCACACGGGACTCCTACGAGCAGTACTTC.

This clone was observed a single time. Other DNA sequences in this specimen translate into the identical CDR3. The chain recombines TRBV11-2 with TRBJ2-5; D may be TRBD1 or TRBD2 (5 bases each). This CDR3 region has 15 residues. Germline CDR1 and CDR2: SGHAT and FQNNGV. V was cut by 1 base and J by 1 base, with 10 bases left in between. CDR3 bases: TGTGCCAGCAGCTTAGGGACGGGGCGCCAAGAGACCCAGTACTTC. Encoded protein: CASSLGTGRQETQYF.

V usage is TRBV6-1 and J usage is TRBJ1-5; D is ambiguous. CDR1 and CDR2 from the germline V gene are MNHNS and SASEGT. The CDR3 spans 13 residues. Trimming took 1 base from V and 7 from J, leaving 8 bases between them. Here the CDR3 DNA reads TGTGCCAGCAGTGAAGGCCCGATGCAGCCCCAGCATTTT. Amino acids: CASSEGPMQPQHF.

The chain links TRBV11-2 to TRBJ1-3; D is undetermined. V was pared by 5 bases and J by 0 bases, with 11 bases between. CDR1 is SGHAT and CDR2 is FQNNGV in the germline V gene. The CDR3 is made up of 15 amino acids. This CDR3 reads CASSPILVSGNTIYF. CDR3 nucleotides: TGTGCCAGCAGCCCCATTCTAGTCTCTGGAAACACCATATATTTT. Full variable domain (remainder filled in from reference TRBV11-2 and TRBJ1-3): EAGVAQSPRYKIIEKRQSVAFWCNPISGHATLYWYQQILGQGPKLLIQFQNNGVVDDSQLPKDRFSAERLKGVDSTLKIQPAKLEDSAVYLCASSPILVSGNTIYFGEGSWLTVV.

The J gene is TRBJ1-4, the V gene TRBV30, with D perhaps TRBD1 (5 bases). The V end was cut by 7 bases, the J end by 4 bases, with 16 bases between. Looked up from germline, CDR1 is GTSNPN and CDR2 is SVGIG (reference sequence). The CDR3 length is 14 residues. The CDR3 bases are TGTGCCTTTAATCCGGGACCGCGTAATGAAAAACTGTTTTTT. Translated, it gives CAFNPGPRNEKLFF. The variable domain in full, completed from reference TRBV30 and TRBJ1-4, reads SQTIHQWPATLVQPVGSPLSLECTVEGTSNPNLYWYRQAAGRGLQLLFYSVGIGQISSEVPQNLSASRPQDRQFILSSKKLLLSDSGFYLCAFNPGPRNEKLFFGSGTQLSVL.

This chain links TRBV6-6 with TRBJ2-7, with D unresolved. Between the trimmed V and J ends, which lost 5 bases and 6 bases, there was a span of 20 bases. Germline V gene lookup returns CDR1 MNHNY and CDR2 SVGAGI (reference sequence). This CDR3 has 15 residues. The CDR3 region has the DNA TGTGCCAGCAGTCCATTGGGTAGTGGGGTCCTCGAGCAGTACTTC. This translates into CASSPLGSGVLEQYF.

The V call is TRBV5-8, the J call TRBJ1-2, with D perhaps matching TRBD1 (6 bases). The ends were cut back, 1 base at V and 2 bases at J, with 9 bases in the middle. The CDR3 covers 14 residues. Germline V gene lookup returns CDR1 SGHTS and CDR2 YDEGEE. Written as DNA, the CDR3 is TGTGCCAGCAGCTTGCCAGGGACAAACTATGGCTACACCTTC. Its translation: CASSLPGTNYGYTF.